These 23 T cell receptor beta chains originate from one sample sequenced in a study of PD-1 blockade in classical Hodgkin lymphoma. Each patient's relapse followed autologous stem cell transplantation, and brentuximab vedotin exposure varied. Measured with immunoSEQ multiplex PCR; TCRdb has only the in-frame clones, and not every one. The data hold 25,000 to 30,000 clones, with approximately 90% observed a single time. Sequenced here: peripheral blood mononuclear cells (PBMCs), sampled at baseline. These receptors were collected from a human donor with classical Hodgkin lymphoma.

This clone was counted a few times. The chain uses TRBV7-9 and TRBJ1-2; D uncertain. V lost 5 bases and J 5 bases, leaving 15 bases between the germline ends. The CDR3 extends over 14 amino acids. The germline CDR1 and CDR2 sequences are SEHNR and FQNEAQ (reference sequence). This chain's CDR3 is CASSILRTEYGYTF. Written as DNA, the CDR3 is TGTGCCAGCAGCATTTTAAGGACTGAGTATGGCTACACCTTC.

V gene TRBV6-5 combines with J gene TRBJ1-2; tentative D call: TRBD1 (6 bases). In germline, CDR1 is MNHEY, CDR2 SVGAGI. The CDR3 is 13 residues long. The V end was cut by 6 bases, the J end by 4 bases, with 12 bases between. In nucleotides, the CDR3 is TGTGCCAGCAGACAGGGTTCCCTCTATGGCTACACCTTC. Translation: CASRQGSLYGYTF.

This chain uses TRBV11-3 with TRBJ2-4; perhaps TRBD2 as D (5 bases). The CDR3 consists of 18 residues. Looked up from germline, CDR1 is SGHNT and CDR2 is YENEEA. V lost 4 bases and J 1 base, leaving 20 bases between the germline ends. The CDR3: CASSSGRGATMAKNIQYF. DNA for the CDR3: TGTGCCAGCAGCTCCGGCCGGGGAGCAACCATGGCCAAAAACATTCAGTACTTC.

This clone was found a few times. This chain connects TRBV6-6 to TRBJ1-1; D is perhaps TRBD1 (5 bases). This CDR3 contains 11 residues. Trimming left V 10 bases short and J 1 base short, with 7 bases between. Germline CDR1 is MNHNY and CDR2 is SVGAGI (reference sequence). CDR3 protein: CATTGNTEAFF. CDR3 coding DNA: TGTGCCACAACAGGGAACACTGAAGCTTTCTTT.

This clone was detected once. The V and J genes are TRBV12-5 and TRBJ1-1; D possibly corresponds to TRBD1 (5 bases). The CDR3 runs 13 residues. CDR1 and CDR2 from the germline V gene are LGHNT and FRNRAP. V was trimmed by 2 bases and J by 4 bases, leaving 8 bases between them. This chain's CDR3 is CASGLSGFTEAFF. CDR3 nucleotide sequence: TGTGCTAGTGGTTTGTCAGGGTTCACTGAAGCTTTCTTT.

V and J are TRBV7-8 and TRBJ1-5; weak D call: TRBD1 (6 bases). V lost 4 bases and J lost 3, with 13 bases in between. CDR3 size: 15 residues. Germline V CDR1 and CDR2: SGHVS, FQNEAQ. CDR3 loop: CASSSGQTLNQPQHF. In DNA, the CDR3 is TGTGCCAGCAGCTCCGGACAGACACTCAATCAGCCCCAGCATTTT. Filled out from reference TRBV7-8 and TRBJ1-5, the complete variable domain reads GAGVSQSPRYKVAKRGQDVALRCDPISGHVSLFWYQQALGQGPEFLTYFQNEAQLDKSGLPSDRFFAERPEGSVSTLKIQRTQQEDSAVYLCASSSGQTLNQPQHFGDGTRLSIL.

This chain connects TRBV7-9 to TRBJ1-4; 10 bases fit TRBD1. The germline gives CDR1 SEHNR, CDR2 FQNEAQ (reference sequence). V trimming: 1 base; J trimming: 8 bases; junction bases outside the gene matches: 4. The CDR3 has 15 amino acids. In DNA form, the CDR3 reads TGTGCCAGCAGCTTAGGTGGGACAGGGGAGGAAAAACTGTTTTTT. Residues: CASSLGGTGEEKLFF.

The chain links TRBV19 to TRBJ1-2; 9 bases align to TRBD1. The germline CDR1 and CDR2 sequences are LNHDA and SQIVND (reference sequence). V gave up 8 bases and J gave up 7 bases; unmatched junction bases: 8. This CDR3 has 13 residues. CDR3: CASQQGQGSGYTF. CDR3 nucleotides: TGTGCCAGTCAACAGGGACAGGGCTCTGGCTACACCTTC. The variable domain in full, completed from reference TRBV19 and TRBJ1-2, reads DGGITQSPKYLFRKEGQNVTLSCEQNLNHDAMYWYRQDPGQGLRLIYYSQIVNDFQKGDIAEGYSVSREKKESFPLTVTSAQKNPTAFYLCASQQGQGSGYTFGSGTRLTVV.

The table lists this clone with a count of one. The rearrangement links TRBV7-2 to TRBJ1-2; D is perhaps TRBD1 (6 bases). Germline V CDR1 and CDR2: SGHTA, FQGNSA. The CDR3 spans 15 residues. Trimming pared 4 bases from V and 2 bases from J, leaving 14 bases between. The CDR3: CASSSLWTVNYGYTF. CDR3 DNA: TGTGCCAGCAGCTCGTTATGGACAGTAAACTATGGCTACACCTTC.

Comments on this clone: This specimen includes other DNA sequences encoding the same CDR3. J is TRBJ2-3 and V is TRBV5-1, with D hard to call. From germline, CDR1 is SGHRS and CDR2 YFSETQ. V was trimmed by 0 bases and J by 6 bases, leaving 8 bases between them. This CDR3 comprises 13 residues. The CDR3 reads CASSLAEVDTQYF. DNA for the CDR3: TGCGCCAGCAGCTTGGCCGAGGTTGATACGCAGTATTTT. Full variable domain (rest looked up from reference TRBV5-1 and TRBJ2-3): KAGVTQTPRYLIKTRGQQVTLSCSPISGHRSVSWYQQTPGQGLQFLFEYFSETQRNKGNFPGRFSGRQFSNSRSEMNVSTLELGDSALYLCASSLAEVDTQYFGPGTRLTVL.

This clone came up a few times. The rearrangement joins TRBV15 to TRBJ1-1; no clear D. Deletions cut 3 bases from V and 4 bases from J, with 6 bases between. The CDR3 contains 12 residues. CDR1 and CDR2 (germline): LNHNV, YYDKDF (reference sequence). The CDR3 here is CATSSFLTEAFF. The CDR3 DNA is TGTGCCACCAGCAGCTTCCTCACTGAAGCTTTCTTT. Filled out from reference TRBV15 and TRBJ1-1, the complete variable domain reads DAMVIQNPRYQVTQFGKPVTLSCSQTLNHNVMYWYQQKSSQAPKLLFHYYDKDFNNEADTPDNFQSRRPNTSFCFLDIRSPGLGDTAMYLCATSSFLTEAFFGQGTRLTVV.

The chain is built from TRBV19 and TRBJ2-7, with a tentative D call TRBD1 (6 bases). V lost 8 bases, J lost 2 bases, and 13 bases lay in between. The CDR3 totals 13 residues. Germline V gene sequence: CDR1 LNHDA, CDR2 SQIVND (reference sequence). The CDR3 protein is CASATGTTYEQYF. CDR3 coding DNA: TGTGCCAGTGCCACAGGGACAACCTACGAGCAGTACTTC.

About this clone: At one end, the junction sequence differs from germline, possibly due to a read error. Other nucleotide sequences from this sample produce the same CDR3. V and J are TRBV7-8 and TRBJ2-1; D ambiguous. Germline CDR1 and CDR2: SGHVS and FQNEAQ. The CDR3 has 15 amino acids. CDR3 nucleotides: TGTGCCAGTAGCTTACTTGAAAGCTCCTACAATGAGCAGTTCTTC. As protein: CASSLLESSYNEQFF.

Comments on this clone: A read error may produce the germline difference seen at one junction end. The rearrangement joins TRBV6-1 to TRBJ2-2; unclear D gene. The CDR3 has 14 amino acids. The V gene's germline CDR1 is MNHNS and CDR2 SASEGT. The CDR3 DNA reads as TGTGCCAGCAGCGAAGGAGTTCACACCAGGGAGCTGTTTTTT. Amino acid sequence: CASSEGVHTRELFF.

The chain has TRBV5-1 and TRBJ1-2; 7 bases are a match to TRBD1. Looked up from germline, CDR1 is SGHRS and CDR2 is YFSETQ. Trimming removed 0 bases from V and 8 bases from J; junction bases left unmatched: 4. The CDR3 extends over 13 amino acids. In nucleotides, the CDR3 is TGCGCCAGCAGCTTGGGACAGGGAGGGGGCTACACCTTC. Translated, it gives CASSLGQGGGYTF.

This CDR3 reads CASSLGGVNTEAFF. The CDR3 DNA sequence: TGTGCCAGCAGTCTGGGGGGGGTGAACACTGAAGCTTTCTTT. The chain recombines TRBV7-2 with TRBJ1-1, with D perhaps matching TRBD1 (5 bases). The germline V gene encodes CDR1 SGHTA and CDR2 FQGNSA. Between the trimmed V and J ends, which lost 6 bases and 0 bases, there was a span of 11 bases. The CDR3 loop spans 14 amino acids.

This clone was seen once. The chain links TRBV29-1 to TRBJ2-7, with a possible D match to TRBD1 (5 bases). The germline V gene has CDR1 SQVTM and CDR2 ANQGSEA. Between the trimmed V and J ends, which lost 2 bases and 3 bases, there was a span of 17 bases. The CDR3 runs to 15 residues. CDR3 DNA sequence: TGCAGCGTTGAAAACGGCCAGGGAAATTTCTACGAGCAGTACTTC. Its translation: CSVENGQGNFYEQYF.

The V call is TRBV2, the J call TRBJ1-2; 7 bases map to TRBD1. The ends lost 3 bases at V and 7 bases at J; junction bases unmatched: 14. The CDR3 is 16 residues long. Germline values: CDR1 SNHLY, CDR2 FYNNEI. The CDR3 bases are TGTGCCAGCAGTGAGAGACTCCCCCGGACAGGTGCTGGCTACACCTTC. It specifies CASSERLPRTGAGYTF.

The chain links TRBV4-3 to TRBJ2-7; the match to TRBD2 covers 8 bases. Germline CDR1 reads LGHNA; CDR2 reads YSLEER. The CDR3 has 16 residues. V lost 3 bases and J lost 6; bases outside the gene matches: 13. CDR3 amino acids: CASSQESGLVSGEQYF. CDR3 DNA sequence: TGCGCCAGCAGCCAGGAATCGGGACTAGTAAGCGGCGAGCAGTACTTC.

The rearrangement uses TRBV9 and TRBJ2-3, with a tentative D call TRBD2 (5 bases). V gave up 0 bases and J gave up 5 bases, with 10 bases separating them. The CDR3 extends over 14 amino acids. Germline CDR1 SGDLS, CDR2 YYNGEE. DNA of the CDR3: TGTGCCAGCAGCGTAGGGCTAGCCCTAGATACGCAGTATTTT. This gives the protein CASSVGLALDTQYF.

The chain joins TRBV2 to TRBJ1-5; D gene ambiguous. The V gene lost 7 bases and the J gene lost 7 bases, with 11 bases spanning the gap. The length of the CDR3 is 12 residues. CDR1 and CDR2 (germline): SNHLY, FYNNEI. The CDR3 spells CASTTAGQPQHF. Here the CDR3 DNA reads TGTGCCAGCACTACCGCCGGCCAGCCCCAGCATTTT.

A word on this clone: The junction does not match germline at one end; this may be a read error. The chain is built from TRBV7-7 and TRBJ2-7; D may correspond to TRBD1 or TRBD2 (5 bases each). The CDR3 is 16 residues long. Germline V gene sequence: CDR1 SSHAT, CDR2 FNYEAQ (reference sequence). CDR3 residues: CASSLVSGQPSYEQYF. CDR3 coding DNA: TGTGCTAGCAGCTTAGTCTCGGGGCAGCCTTCCTACGAGCAGTACTTC.

This clone was observed a handful of times. The chain is built from TRBV30 and TRBJ1-1; tentative D call: TRBD1 (5 bases). Per the germline V gene, CDR1 is GTSNPN and CDR2 is SVGIG (reference sequence). Trimming pared 3 bases from V and 4 bases from J, leaving 12 bases between. CDR3 length: 13 residues. The CDR3 nucleotides are TGTGCCTGGAGGGGACCGGGGCTCACTGAAGCTTTCTTT. Translating gives CAWRGPGLTEAFF.